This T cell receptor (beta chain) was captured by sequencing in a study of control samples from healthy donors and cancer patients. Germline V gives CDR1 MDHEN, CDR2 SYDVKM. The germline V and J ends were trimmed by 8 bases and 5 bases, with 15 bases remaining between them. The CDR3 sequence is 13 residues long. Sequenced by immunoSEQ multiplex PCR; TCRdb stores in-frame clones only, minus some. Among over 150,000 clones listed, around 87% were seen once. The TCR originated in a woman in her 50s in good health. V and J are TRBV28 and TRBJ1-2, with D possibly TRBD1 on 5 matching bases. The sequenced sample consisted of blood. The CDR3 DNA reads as TGTGCCAGCTTCCTAGGCAGGGCGTATGGCTACACCTTC. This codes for CASFLGRAYGYTF.